These T cell receptor beta chains were read from a single sample in a study of response to subunit inactivated influenza vaccine. Using its own MiXCR run on the RT-PCR reads, TCRdb lists one record per CDR3 protein. This sample yields hundreds of thousands of distinct CDR3 sequences, of which approximately 20% are seen a single time; 10% belongs to the top ten. Source: PBMCs from blood, taken roughly 20 months after vaccination. Receptors originate from a man in his fifties or sixties who received an inactivated influenza vaccine. The CDR3 runs from the conserved cysteine through the conserved F or W. D genes are given only for firm matches. Clone size is stated in some rows and not others, as once, few, many or a class when expanded.

clone_size d_call j_call v_call cdr3_aa cdr3_nt
many NA TRBJ2-3 TRBV15 CATSRENRLTDTQYF TGTGCCACCAGCAGAGAAAACAGGCTCACAGATACGCAGTATTTT
few NA TRBJ2-1 TRBV12-3/TRBV12-4 CASSLGTSEQFF TGTGCCAGCAGTTTAGGGACCTCTGAGCAGTTCTTC
NA TRBD1 TRBJ2-3 TRBV27 CASSQRTGGTDTQYF TGTGCCAGCAGTCAAAGGACAGGGGGCACAGATACGCAGTATTTT
once TRBD2 TRBJ2-2 TRBV25-1 CASSVGTTLGELFF TGTGCCAGCAGTGTAGGGACTACCCTCGGGGAGCTGTTTTTT
few TRBD2 TRBJ2-1 TRBV28 CASSFPSGGVDEQFF TGTGCCAGCAGTTTTCCTAGCGGGGGGGTGGATGAGCAGTTCTTC
many TRBD2 TRBJ2-2 TRBV20-1 CSARDVAGSNTGELFF TGCAGTGCTAGAGACGTAGCGGGCTCAAACACCGGGGAGCTGTTTTTT
few NA TRBJ2-1 TRBV9 CASSERISGQISYNEQFF TGTGCCAGCAGCGAGCGCATCAGTGGACAGATCTCCTACAATGAGCAGTTCTTC
few NA TRBJ1-2 TRBV6-5 CASSYSGRGSYGYTF TGTGCCAGCAGTTACTCGGGTAGAGGGAGCTATGGCTACACCTTC
NA NA TRBJ2-2 TRBV11-2 CASSLDRIGELFF TGTGCCAGCAGCTTAGATCGGATCGGGGAGCTGTTTTTT
many NA TRBJ1-2 TRBV20-1 CSARDPLGGRDGYTF TGCAGTGCTAGAGATCCGCTAGGGGGAAGGGATGGCTACACCTTC
many NA TRBJ1-4 TRBV28 CASSRPRGSGLGNEKLFF TGTGCCAGCAGCCGACCAAGGGGGAGTGGATTGGGTAATGAAAAACTGTTTTTT
few NA TRBJ2-7 TRBV18 CASSPTVTIYEQYF TGTGCCAGCTCACCGACAGTAACGATCTACGAGCAGTACTTC
NA NA TRBJ1-2 TRBV5-1 CASSLDGGSYGYTF TGCGCCAGCAGCTTGGATGGAGGATCCTATGGCTACACCTTC
NA NA TRBJ2-3 TRBV20-1 CSAQARRTQYF TGCAGTGCCCAGGCTCGACGTACGCAGTATTTT
NA NA TRBJ2-5 TRBV6-2/TRBV6-3 CASSYSTRDQETQYF TGTGCCAGCAGTTACTCTACTAGGGACCAAGAGACCCAGTACTTC
NA NA TRBJ1-6 TRBV7-2 CASSLDGQINSPLHF TGTGCCAGCAGCTTAGACGGACAGATTAATTCACCCCTCCACTTT
NA TRBD1 TRBJ1-5 TRBV7-9 CASSFGTGSSNQPQHF TGTGCCAGCAGCTTCGGGACAGGATCTAGCAATCAGCCCCAGCATTTT
NA NA TRBJ1-1 TRBV12-3/TRBV12-4 CASSLAGTRTEAFF TGTGCCAGCAGTTTGGCGGGGACGAGGACTGAAGCTTTCTTT
NA TRBD2 TRBJ2-2 TRBV5-5 CASSRRLAGTGELFF TGTGCCAGCAGCCGACGGTTAGCGGGCACCGGGGAGCTGTTTTTT
NA TRBD2 TRBJ2-2 TRBV10-3 CAIRPSGENTGELFF TGTGCCATCAGGCCTAGCGGGGAGAACACCGGGGAGCTGTTTTTT
few TRBD2 TRBJ2-1 TRBV7-3 CASSVSSGGTYNEQFF TGTGCCAGCAGCGTCTCTAGCGGGGGGACCTACAATGAGCAGTTCTTC
NA TRBD2 TRBJ2-7 TRBV7-9 CASSSITSGRAYEQYF TGTGCCAGCAGCTCGATAACTAGCGGGAGGGCCTACGAGCAGTACTTC
NA TRBD2 TRBJ2-5 TRBV6-1 CASIEKTSGVFQYF TGTGCCAGCATCGAGAAGACTAGCGGGGTTTTCCAGTACTTC
NA NA TRBJ1-2 TRBV20-1 CSAIQDGYTF TGCAGTGCTATACAGGATGGCTACACCTTC
few NA TRBJ1-5 TRBV5-8 CASSLSRGSYQPQHF TGTGCCAGCAGCTTGTCCAGGGGATCGTATCAGCCCCAGCATTTT
few NA TRBJ1-2 TRBV7-2 CASSSTGAYGYTF TGTGCCAGCAGCTCGACAGGTGCCTATGGCTACACCTTC